This record concerns one T cell receptor beta chain sequence. Its antigen is currently unknown. By quantitative 5'-RACE with molecular barcodes, the TCR beta libraries were made. TCRdb called the 5' RACE reads again in MiXCR, with one record for every CDR3 protein. The repertoire holds about 440,000 distinct CDR3 sequences, with roughly a sixth as singletons. This specimen belongs to a study of CD8 T cells in ankylosing spondylitis. Study observations and caveats: Made up of several highly homologous variants, a TCR beta motif appeared characteristic of ankylosing spondylitis blood. Clones tied to disease were said to be significantly enriched in matched ankylosing spondylitis synovial fluid.

The sequence was obtained from a male donor with ankylosing spondylitis. Sample: blood, either unsorted or a sorted T cell fraction (not recorded which).

CDR3 nucleotide sequence: TGCAGTGCTAGAGACCAGACAGGGTCGAGCTACACCTTC. Residues: CSARDQTGSSYTF. The chain joins TRBV20-1 to TRBJ1-2; 7 bases map to TRBD1. Unmatched junction bases numbered 7, after V lost 0 bases and J lost 9 bases. Germline V lookup: CDR1 DFQATT, CDR2 SNEGSKA (reference sequence). The CDR3 consists of 13 residues.